This T cell receptor beta chain was recorded in a study of blood T cell repertoires in COVID-19. Across the whole study: Researchers got acute and convalescent COVID-19 samples from the United States, Italy and Spain. T cells, B-cell-depleted T cells, or PBMCs provided the cDNA or gDNA that served as material.

Per the study methods: Counts of nucleated cells, estimated from reference gene primer amplification, were obtained. TCRdb's table, derived via immunoSEQ multiplex PCR, lists solely in-frame clones and lacks some. The V and J calls and clone size were taken over from that table, and D and trimming were inferred from the DNA. This sample yields tens of thousands of clones, of which 86% are seen a single time; approximately 15% belongs to the top ten. The germline V gene encodes CDR1 SGHRS and CDR2 YFSETQ. Trimming stripped 2 bases from V and 7 bases from J, with 10 bases between. The CDR3 is made up of 14 amino acids. Seattle enrolled patients during active infection and tracked them longitudinally.

This receptor was identified in a middle-aged man with COVID-19, enrolled during active disease. The V gene is TRBV5-1, the J gene TRBJ1-6; D unclear. The sample taken for sequencing was peripheral blood. CDR3 DNA: TGCGCCAGCAGCTTTGGGCAAGACAATTCACCCCTCCACTTT. Translation gives CASSFGQDNSPLHF.